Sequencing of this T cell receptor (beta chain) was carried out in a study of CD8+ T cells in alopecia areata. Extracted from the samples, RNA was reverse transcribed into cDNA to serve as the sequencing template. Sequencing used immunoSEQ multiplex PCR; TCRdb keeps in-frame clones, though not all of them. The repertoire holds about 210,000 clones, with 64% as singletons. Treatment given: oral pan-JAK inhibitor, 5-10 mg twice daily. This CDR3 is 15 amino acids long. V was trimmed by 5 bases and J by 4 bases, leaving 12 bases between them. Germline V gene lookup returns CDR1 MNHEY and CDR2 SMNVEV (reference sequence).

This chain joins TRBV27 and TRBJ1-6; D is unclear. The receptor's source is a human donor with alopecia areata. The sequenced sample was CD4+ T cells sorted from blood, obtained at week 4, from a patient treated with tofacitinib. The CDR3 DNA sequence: TGTGCCAGCAGTCCCACGGGCCCATATAATTCACCCCTCCACTTT. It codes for CASSPTGPYNSPLHF.